This record looks at one T cell receptor beta chain sequence and its context. The data stem from a study of response to subunit inactivated influenza vaccine. Trimming removed 6 bases from V and 3 bases from J; junction bases left unmatched: 6. The CDR3 extends over 14 amino acids. Germline-derived CDR1 and CDR2 are SGHAT and FQNNGV. TCRdb re-analysed the RT-PCR reads in MiXCR, keeping a single row per CDR3 protein. The sample has 300,000 to 350,000 distinct CDR3 sequences; 20% to 25% are singletons. The material sequenced was PBMCs from blood, taken about 20 months after vaccination. This rearrangement joins TRBV11-2 to TRBJ2-7, with 9 bases aligning to TRBD1. This TCR was sampled from a man aged 50-75 years who received an inactivated influenza vaccine. CDR3 bases: TGTGCCAGCAGATCGACAGGGGGTAGCTACGAGCAGTACTTC. Translation: CASRSTGGSYEQYF.